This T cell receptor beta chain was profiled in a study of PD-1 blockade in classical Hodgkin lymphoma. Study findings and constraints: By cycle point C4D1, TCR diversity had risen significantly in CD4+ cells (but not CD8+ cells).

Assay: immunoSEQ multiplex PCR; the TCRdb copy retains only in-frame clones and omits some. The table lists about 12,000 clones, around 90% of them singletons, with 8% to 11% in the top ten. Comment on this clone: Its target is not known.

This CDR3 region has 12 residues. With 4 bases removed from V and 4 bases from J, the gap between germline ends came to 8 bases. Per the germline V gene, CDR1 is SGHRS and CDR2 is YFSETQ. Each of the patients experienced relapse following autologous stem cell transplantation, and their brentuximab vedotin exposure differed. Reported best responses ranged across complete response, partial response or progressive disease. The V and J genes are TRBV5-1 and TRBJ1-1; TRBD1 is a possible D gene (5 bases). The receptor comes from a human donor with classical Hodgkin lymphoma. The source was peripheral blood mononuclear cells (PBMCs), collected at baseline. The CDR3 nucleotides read TGCGCCAGCAGCGGGGGGAGCACTGAAGCTTTCTTT. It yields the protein CASSGGSTEAFF.